What follows are 17 T cell receptor beta chains derived from one specimen sequenced in a study of T cell responses to AZD1222 COVID-19 vaccine. Sequencing was performed with immunoSEQ multiplex PCR; in TCRdb, only in-frame clones are kept and a portion is missing. The sample includes 140,000 to 150,000 clones, approximately 93% seen only once; the top ten take 12%. Source: peripheral blood, taken after recovery from COVID-19. The origin of the receptors is an adult who had recovered from COVID-19.

The chain has TRBV28 and TRBJ2-5; possible D gene TRBD2, 6 bases. CDR3 length: 16 residues. With 3 bases removed from V and 6 bases from J, the gap between germline ends came to 20 bases. Per the germline V gene, CDR1 is MDHEN and CDR2 is SYDVKM. The CDR3, as DNA: TGTGCCAGCAGTTTTCGGTCGCGGGGACGTGTCAAGACCCAGTACTTC. It is translated as CASSFRSRGRVKTQYF.

This chain uses TRBV30 with TRBJ2-7, with D possibly being TRBD1 (6 bases). CDR1 is GTSNPN, CDR2 SVGIG, per germline (reference sequence). The CDR3 sequence is 13 residues long. The V end was cut by 0 bases, the J end by 5 bases, with 11 bases between. CDR3 residues: CAWSVPGQHEQYF. Here the CDR3 DNA reads TGTGCCTGGAGTGTACCCGGACAGCACGAGCAGTACTTC.

CDR3 residues: CASSLAGGNYGYTF. CDR3 in DNA: TGTGCCAGCAGTTTGGCAGGGGGGAACTATGGCTACACCTTC. The J gene is TRBJ1-2, the V gene TRBV25-1; 7 bases fit TRBD1. Unmatched junction bases numbered 5, after V lost 5 bases and J lost 2 bases. CDR3 length: 14 residues. The V gene's germline CDR1 is MGHDK and CDR2 SYGVNS.

The chain employs TRBV19 and TRBJ2-5; D gene uncertain. This CDR3 has 13 amino acids. Trimming removed 4 bases at V and 2 bases at J, with 8 bases between. Looked up from germline, CDR1 is LNHDA and CDR2 is SQIVND (reference sequence). The CDR3 DNA is TGTGCCAGTAGTACCACGAAACAAGAGACCCAGTACTTC. Amino acid sequence: CASSTTKQETQYF.

The chain joins TRBV4-1 to TRBJ2-7; D might be TRBD2 (6 bases). Trimming took 0 bases from V and 0 from J, leaving 12 bases between them. Germline loops: CDR1 MGHRA, CDR2 YSYEKL. The CDR3 is made up of 16 amino acids. DNA for the CDR3: TGCGCCAGCAGCCAAGAGGGGTCGGGAGACTCCTACGAGCAGTACTTC. This sequence encodes CASSQEGSGDSYEQYF.

The V gene is TRBV5-1, the J gene TRBJ2-7; a weak D match, TRBD1 (5 bases). The CDR3 length is 15 residues. V lost 0 bases to trimming and J lost 4 bases, with 14 bases between them. The germline gives CDR1 SGHRS, CDR2 YFSETQ. The CDR3 loop reads CASSLAGQGAYEQYF. DNA of the CDR3: TGCGCCAGCAGCTTGGCCGGGCAGGGTGCGTACGAGCAGTACTTC. The full variable domain, with the rest looked up from reference TRBV5-1 and TRBJ2-7, is KAGVTQTPRYLIKTRGQQVTLSCSPISGHRSVSWYQQTPGQGLQFLFEYFSETQRNKGNFPGRFSGRQFSNSRSEMNVSTLELGDSALYLCASSLAGQGAYEQYFGPGTRLTVT.

V usage is TRBV27 and J usage is TRBJ1-2; perhaps TRBD1 as D (5 bases). Germline assignment: CDR1 MNHEY and CDR2 SMNVEV (reference sequence). The CDR3 runs 14 residues. V lost 5 bases to trimming and J lost 4 bases, with 14 bases between them. CDR3 nucleotide sequence: TGTGCCAGCAGTGGGGGGACGGGACCCTATGGCTACACCTTC. Its translation: CASSGGTGPYGYTF.

This rearrangement joins TRBV6-4 to TRBJ2-7; 14 positions match TRBD2. The CDR3 totals 15 residues. From germline, CDR1 is MRHNA and CDR2 SNTAGT. V lost 6 bases and J lost 3; bases outside the gene matches: 4. The DNA of the CDR3 is TGTGCCAGCAGACCCGGGACTAGCGGGAGCTACGAGCAGTACTTC. Amino acids: CASRPGTSGSYEQYF.

This clone was seen once. The gene calls are TRBV3-1 (or the pseudogene TRBV3-2) and TRBJ2-7, with 8 positions matching TRBD1. The ends lost 4 bases at V and 2 bases at J; junction bases unmatched: 10. This CDR3 is built from 16 residues. Germline V gene sequence: CDR1 LGHDT, CDR2 YNNKEL (reference sequence). CDR3 coding DNA: TGTGCCAGCAGCCGAGACCCCAGGGGGCTTACCTACGAGCAGTACTTC. Protein: CASSRDPRGLTYEQYF.

Written as DNA, the CDR3 is TGTGCCACCAGGCGGACAGGGCCTGTTTATAGCAATCAGCCCCAGCATTTT. It encodes CATRRTGPVYSNQPQHF. The chain couples TRBV24-1 to TRBJ1-5; 8 nucleotides agree with TRBD1. Trimming took 7 bases from V and 0 from J; bases not matched to a gene: 10. The germline gives CDR1 KGHDR, CDR2 SFDVKD. The CDR3 has 17 amino acids.

This rearrangement joins TRBV11-2 to TRBJ1-2; 7 positions agree with TRBD1. Germline loops: CDR1 SGHAT, CDR2 FQNNGV. Trimming took 0 bases from V and 3 from J; bases not matched to a gene: 7. CDR3 size: 16 residues. The CDR3 DNA reads TGTGCCAGCAGCTTAGATCGGGAAGGGGGCGACTATGGCTACACCTTC. Amino acid sequence: CASSLDREGGDYGYTF.

The chain links TRBV28 to TRBJ2-7; the match to TRBD2 covers 12 bases. The V segment lost 2 bases and the J segment 1 base; nucleotides outside the gene matches: 12. This CDR3 has 19 amino acids. CDR1 MDHEN and CDR2 SYDVKM come from the germline V gene. Here the CDR3 reads CASSLMPTPLAGGSYEQYF. CDR3 DNA: TGTGCCAGCAGTTTAATGCCCACTCCCCTAGCGGGAGGGTCCTACGAGCAGTACTTC.

The V and J genes are TRBV18 and TRBJ2-7, with D hard to call. Germline values: CDR1 KGHSH, CDR2 LQKENI. The CDR3 contains 14 residues. The germline V and J ends were trimmed by 2 bases and 2 bases, with 10 bases remaining between them. Written as DNA, the CDR3 is TGTGCCAGCTCACCAAGTTCACGGACCTACGAGCAGTACTTC. The encoded protein is CASSPSSRTYEQYF.

The genes are TRBV18 and TRBJ2-7; 7 bases align to TRBD2. The CDR3 runs to 16 residues. Trimming at V came to 3 bases and at J to 5 bases, leaving 13 bases not matched to a gene. Germline V lookup: CDR1 KGHSH, CDR2 LQKENI. In nucleotides, the CDR3 is TGTGCCAGCTCACCCGACTGGACTAGGGATTCCCACGAGCAGTACTTC. Its protein is CASSPDWTRDSHEQYF.

The chain links TRBV15 to TRBJ1-5, with 7 nucleotides matching TRBD1. This CDR3 comprises 15 residues. After removal of 4 bases from V and 4 bases from J, the junction contained 7 bases not matched to a gene. Per germline, CDR1 LNHNV and CDR2 YYDKDF (reference sequence). The CDR3 sequence is CATSTRTGLNQPQHF. In DNA, the CDR3 is TGTGCCACCAGCACCCGGACAGGCCTTAATCAGCCCCAGCATTTT.

This clone was picked up one time. The rearrangement joins TRBV5-6 to TRBJ2-3; the D gene is possibly TRBD2 (6 bases). This CDR3 region has 15 residues. CDR1 SGHDT and CDR2 YYEEEE come from the germline V gene. Trimming took off 0 bases at V and 3 bases at J, with 11 bases between the two ends. Here the CDR3 reads CASSLVGGGTDTQYF. Here the CDR3 DNA reads TGTGCCAGCAGCTTGGTTGGGGGAGGTACAGATACGCAGTATTTT.

A few counts support this clone. The J gene is TRBJ2-7, the V gene TRBV28; 7 bases match TRBD1. Germline V gene sequence: CDR1 MDHEN, CDR2 SYDVKM. This CDR3 has 13 amino acids. The V gene end was trimmed by 10 bases and the J gene end by 4 bases; junction bases not matched to a gene: 10. The CDR3 here is CATSVTGPYEQYF. The CDR3, as DNA: TGTGCCACATCGGTGACAGGGCCTTACGAGCAGTACTTC. Drawing the rest from reference TRBV28 and TRBJ2-7, the complete variable domain is DVKVTQSSRYLVKRTGEKVFLECVQDMDHENMFWYRQDPGLGLRLIYFSYDVKMKEKGDIPEGYSVSREKKERFSLILESASTNQTSMYLCATSVTGPYEQYFGPGTRLTVT.